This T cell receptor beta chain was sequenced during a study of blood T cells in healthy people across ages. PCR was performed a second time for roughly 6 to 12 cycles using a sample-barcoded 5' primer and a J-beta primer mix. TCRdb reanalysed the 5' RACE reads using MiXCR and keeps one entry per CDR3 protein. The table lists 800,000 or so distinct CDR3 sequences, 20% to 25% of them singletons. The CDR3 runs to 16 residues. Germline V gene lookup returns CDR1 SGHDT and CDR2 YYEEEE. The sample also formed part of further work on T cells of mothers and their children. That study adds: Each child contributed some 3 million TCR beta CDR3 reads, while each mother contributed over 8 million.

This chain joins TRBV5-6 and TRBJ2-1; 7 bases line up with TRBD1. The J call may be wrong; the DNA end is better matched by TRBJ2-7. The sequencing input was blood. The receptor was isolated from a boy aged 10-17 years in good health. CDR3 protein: CASSLGVGTEQYEQYF. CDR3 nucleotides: TGTGCCAGCAGCTTGGGCGTCGGGACAGAGCAATACGAGCAGTACTTC.